These T cell receptor beta chains were read from a single sample in a study of T cell responses to AZD1222 COVID-19 vaccine. Assay used: immunoSEQ multiplex PCR; TCRdb lists only in-frame clones, some missing. The sample lists 180,000 or so clones; roughly 93% were seen once. Here the sequenced sample was peripheral blood, taken on day 0 of AZD1222 vaccination. These receptors all come from an adult in good health. CDR3s include the opening cysteine and the closing phenylalanine or tryptophan. Each record gives: D gene, V gene, clone size, J gene, CDR3 DNA, CDR3 protein. A D gene is named only where the DNA matches it firmly. Not all rows give a size; the values are once, few, many and, for expanded clones, a class.

NA	TRBV6-5	NA	TRBJ1-6	TGTGCCAGCAGTTACATGGGGACGTCAGGGAATTCACCCCTCCACTTT	CASSYMGTSGNSPLHF
NA	TRBV18	NA	TRBJ2-3	TGTGCCAGCTCACCCCGGGGGCGACTCCCAGGCGGAGATACGCAGTATTTT	CASSPRGRLPGGDTQYF
NA	TRBV10-2	once	TRBJ2-2	TGCGCCAGCAAAAAGGACCACACCGGGGAGCTGTTTTTT	CASKKDHTGELFF
NA	TRBV27	NA	TRBJ2-1	TGTGCCAGCAGTTTTGTGGCAGTCCCCCGGGAGTACAATGAGCAGTTCTTC	CASSFVAVPREYNEQFF
TRBD1	TRBV11-2	NA	TRBJ1-2	TGTGCCAGCAGGCCCGGGACAGTTATTTATGGCTACACCTTC	CASRPGTVIYGYTF
NA	TRBV13	few	TRBJ1-6	TGTGCCAGCAGCTTAGGCACGGGAAGTGGATCCTATAATTCACCCCTCCACTTT	CASSLGTGSGSYNSPLHF
NA	TRBV6-6	NA	TRBJ2-7	TGTGCCAGCAGTTACCCCCAGGGAAGCTCCTACGAGCAGTACTTC	CASSYPQGSSYEQYF
NA	TRBV4-1	few	TRBJ1-1	TGCGCCAGCAGCCAATTGGGGGGTGGAGACACTGAAGCTTTCTTT	CASSQLGGGDTEAFF
NA	TRBV18	NA	TRBJ2-1	TGTGCCAGCACCCCTCAGAGGGCGTTTTACAATGAGCAGTTCTTC	CASTPQRAFYNEQFF
TRBD2	TRBV5-6	NA	TRBJ2-7	TGTGCCAGCGGCCTTGCGGGAGCGAACAACGAGCAGTACTTC	CASGLAGANNEQYF
TRBD2	TRBV25-1	NA	TRBJ2-1	TGTGCCAGCAGTGATGCGGGAGGGCCAGAGGAGCAGTTCTTC	CASSDAGGPEEQFF
NA	TRBV4-2	NA	TRBJ2-7	TGTGCCAGCAGCCAAGACCCCCAGTCTGTGTACGAGCAGTACTTC	CASSQDPQSVYEQYF
TRBD2	TRBV19	few	TRBJ2-3	TGTGCCAGTAGTCGGATAGCGGGGGGGCAGTCGACAGATACGCAGTATTTT	CASSRIAGGQSTDTQYF
NA	TRBV7-9	NA	TRBJ1-1	TGTGCCAGCAGCTTAGGGGCCGGCTTGAACACTGAAGCTTTCTTT	CASSLGAGLNTEAFF
TRBD1	TRBV14	few	TRBJ1-2	TGTGCCAGCAGCCAAGATCCAACCAGGGGGTATGGCTACACCTTC	CASSQDPTRGYGYTF
NA	TRBV4-1	NA	TRBJ1-3	TGCGCCAGCAGCCAAGATGAGGACTCATACTCTGGAAACACCATATATTTT	CASSQDEDSYSGNTIYF
NA	TRBV2	NA	TRBJ1-1	TGTGCCAGCAGTGCGTGGCAGGGCGTCACTGAAGCTTTCTTT	CASSAWQGVTEAFF
NA	TRBV13	NA	TRBJ2-7	TGTGCCAGCAGCTTAGGTCTTCGGGGGATAAGCGAGCAGTACTTC	CASSLGLRGISEQYF
NA	TRBV9	NA	TRBJ1-3	TGTGCCAGCAGCGTCCAAGGATCCGGGGATGGAAACACCATATATTTT	CASSVQGSGDGNTIYF
TRBD2	TRBV7-7	NA	TRBJ2-2	TGTGCCAGCAGCTTGGGCGGGGGGCACACCGGGGAGCTGTTTTTT	CASSLGGGHTGELFF
NA	TRBV10-1	few	TRBJ2-6	TGCGCCAGCAGTGAGACGAACTCTGGGGCCAACGTCCTGACTTTC	CASSETNSGANVLTF
NA	TRBV18	NA	TRBJ1-5	TGTGCCAGCTCACCAAGAAGGGGGGTAAATCAGCCCCAGCATTTT	CASSPRRGVNQPQHF
NA	TRBV10-1	NA	TRBJ2-4	TGCGCCAGCAGTCCTGACGCCAAAAACATTCAGTACTTC	CASSPDAKNIQYF
TRBD1	TRBV6-6	NA	TRBJ2-6	TGTGCCAGCAGCCGACAGGGAGCAAACTCTGGGGCCAACGTCCTGACTTTC	CASSRQGANSGANVLTF
NA	TRBV6-1	NA	TRBJ2-4	TGTGCCAGCAGTGATAGTATGGACTACCTAAAAAACATTCAGTACTTC	CASSDSMDYLKNIQYF
NA	TRBV2	few	TRBJ1-5	TGTGCCAGCAGCGTACAGTCGCGCAATCAGCCCCAGCATTTT	CASSVQSRNQPQHF
NA	TRBV10-3	NA	TRBJ2-1	TGTGCCATCAGTGAGTTAGAATGGGAGTACAATGAGCAGTTCTTC	CAISELEWEYNEQFF
NA	TRBV5-1	NA	TRBJ1-1	TGCGCCAGCAGCTTAGGAGTGGTGGGGGTGAACACTGAAGCTTTCTTT	CASSLGVVGVNTEAFF
NA	TRBV11-2	NA	TRBJ2-3	TGTGCCAGCAGCCTGAGACAAGTCACAGATACGCAGTATTTT	CASSLRQVTDTQYF
TRBD1	TRBV6-5	NA	TRBJ1-2	TGTGCCAGCAGTCCAGGGGGCGCAAGGCATGGCTACACCTTC	CASSPGGARHGYTF
NA	TRBV14	NA	TRBJ1-4	TGTGCCAGCAGCCGGCCCCGGGGCCGGTATGAAAAACTGTTTTTT	CASSRPRGRYEKLFF
TRBD1	TRBV29-1	NA	TRBJ2-7	TGCAGCGCCTACGCCGGGGGTGGGACAGGGGACTACGAGCAGTACTTC	CSAYAGGGTGDYEQYF
TRBD2	TRBV6-2/TRBV6-3	NA	TRBJ2-1	TGTGCCAGCCGCCATCCAGGGAGGGCCAAGTTCTTC	CASRHPGRAKFF
NA	TRBV5-5	NA	TRBJ1-5	TGTGCCAGCAGCTCCTCCGGGACCCTGAATCAGCCCCAGCATTTT	CASSSSGTLNQPQHF
NA	TRBV2	NA	TRBJ2-5	TGTGCCAGCCTGGGCCCCGGAGAGACCCAGTACTTC	CASLGPGETQYF
TRBD1	TRBV11-2	NA	TRBJ1-6	TGTGCCAGCAGCTTAGATACCGGGACAGATAATTCACCCCTCCACTTT	CASSLDTGTDNSPLHF
TRBD1	TRBV12-3/TRBV12-4	NA	TRBJ2-1	TGTGCCAGCAGGGGACAGTTCCCCGATGAGCAGTTCTTC	CASRGQFPDEQFF
NA	TRBV28	NA	TRBJ1-1	TGTGCCAGCAGTCCGCCAACAGACATGAACACTGAAGCTTTCTTT	CASSPPTDMNTEAFF
TRBD1	TRBV19	NA	TRBJ1-1	TGTGCCAGTGGCCAGGGGGGCACTGAAGCTTTCTTT	CASGQGGTEAFF
NA	TRBV7-9	NA	TRBJ1-2	TGTGCCAGCAGCTTAGGGAGGGACGGCAGGGGCTACACCTTC	CASSLGRDGRGYTF